This T cell receptor (beta chain) stems from a study of OX40 agonist ivuxolimab in advanced cancers. In the study overall: Ivuxolimab, which targeted the costimulatory receptor OX40 (CD134), was an agonistic, fully human IgG2 monoclonal antibody. Intravenous ivuxolimab was administered to patients every 2 weeks at six dose levels: 0.01, 0.1, 0.3, 1.5, 3 and 10 mg/kg. Among the 50 to 55 dose-escalation patients, some 19 had hepatocellular carcinoma, 15 melanoma, 9 renal cell carcinoma and 9 head and neck cancer. In the dose-escalation cohort, more than 75% of patients were male, and the mean age was approximately 60 years, with a range of about 23 to 90. Patients were allowed to have had prior anti-PD-1, anti-PD-L1 or anti-CTLA-4 therapy, and 40% of the dose-escalation patients had previously received checkpoint inhibitors. Partial responses occurred in three dose-escalation patients, of whom one had hepatocellular carcinoma and two had cutaneous melanoma. Peripheral TCRbeta sequencing was intended to test whether TCR sequence diversity was altered and clonal T-cell expansion was caused by ivuxolimab. The paper describes the monotherapy dose-escalation part (N of about 52 patients) of the phase I trial of ivuxolimab.

For sequencing of the TCRbeta CDR3 region, genomic DNA was extracted from the sorted cells. The immunoSEQ Assay was used to sequence the TCRbeta CDR3 regions. Not all clones reach the TCRdb copy of this immuneACCESS table, which keeps in-frame sequences only. Checked studies attribute under half of the gap to unresolved V genes and leave the rest unexplained. The sample contains 9,500 to 15,000 clones, around 80% of them found a single time. The ten largest account for around 27% of the sample. Concerning this clone: The antigen this receptor binds is unknown. No qualities accompany the bases; no much larger clone lies one base away.

Patients with autoimmune disease history or receiving systemic immunosuppression were excluded from the trial. In every dose cohort, peripheral blood was drawn for TCR sequencing at baseline, cycle 4 day 1, and cycle 7 day 1. Samples came from an open-label, multicenter, first-in-human phase I dose-escalation trial of ivuxolimab. Adults with locally advanced or metastatic melanoma, renal cell carcinoma, hepatocellular carcinoma or head and neck squamous cell carcinoma were enrolled in the trial. Before TCR sequencing, CD4+ T cells and CD8+ T cells were sorted from peripheral blood as separate populations. Taken from the germline V gene, the CDR1 and CDR2 loops are SGHTA and FQGTGA. V is cut back by 0 bases and J by 10 bases, with 14 bases in the junction unmatched. The CDR3, cysteine through phenylalanine, is 17 amino acids long. The read is trimmed to its CDR3 DNA, 51 bases read in frame from base 1.

On the study overall, not on this receptor specifically: After ivuxolimab, CD8+ T cells had more expanded clones than CD4+ T cells on average. The antigen specificity of the clonally expanded peripheral T cells was not determined. In the 0.1-3.0 mg/kg groups, partial responders had among the lowest normalized peripheral clonal expansion, particularly in CD8+ T cells. Low levels of normalized T-cell clonal expansion were also shown by some nonresponding patients. At doses from 0.1 to 3.0 mg/kg, clonal expansion was seen in both CD4+ and CD8+ blood T cells between baseline and week 6.

The TCR comes from an adult with an advanced solid tumor such as melanoma, head and neck, liver or kidney cancer. Sequences were derived from CD4+ or CD8+ T cells sorted from blood, sampled in a trial of the OX40 agonist ivuxolimab. The chain is assembled from TRBV7-3 and TRBJ2-1; 8 bases in the junction line up with TRBD1. The nucleotide sequence is given as TGTGCCAGCAGCTTAACTTTGTCCCGGACAGGGTCGGGGGAGCAGTTCTTC. It encodes CASSLTLSRTGSGEQFF.